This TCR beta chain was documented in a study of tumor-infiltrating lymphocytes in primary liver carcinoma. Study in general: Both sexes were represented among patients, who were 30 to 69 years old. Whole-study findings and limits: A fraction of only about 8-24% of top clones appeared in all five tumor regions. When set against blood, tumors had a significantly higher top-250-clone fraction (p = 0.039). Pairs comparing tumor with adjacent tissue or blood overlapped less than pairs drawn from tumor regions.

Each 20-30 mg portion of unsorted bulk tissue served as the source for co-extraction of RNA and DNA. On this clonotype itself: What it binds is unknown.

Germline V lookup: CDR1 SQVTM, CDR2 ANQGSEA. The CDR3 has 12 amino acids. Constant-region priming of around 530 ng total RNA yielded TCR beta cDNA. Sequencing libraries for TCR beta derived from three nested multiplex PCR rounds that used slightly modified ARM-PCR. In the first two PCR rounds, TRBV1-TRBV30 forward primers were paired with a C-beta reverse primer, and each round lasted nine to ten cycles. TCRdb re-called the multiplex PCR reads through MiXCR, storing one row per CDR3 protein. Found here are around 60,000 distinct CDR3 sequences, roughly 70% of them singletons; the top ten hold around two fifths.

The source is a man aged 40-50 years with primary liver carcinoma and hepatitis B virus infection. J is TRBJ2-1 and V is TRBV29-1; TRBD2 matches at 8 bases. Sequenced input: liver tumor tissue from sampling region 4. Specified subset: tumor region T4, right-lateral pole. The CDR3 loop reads CSVRLAWYEQFF. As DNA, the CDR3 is TGCAGTGTCCGACTAGCGTGGTATGAGCAGTTCTTC.